This is a list of T cell receptor beta chains from one sample in a study of cytomegalovirus exposure and HLA in healthy donors. TCRdb keeps only in-frame clones here, not all; method: immunoSEQ multiplex PCR. The sample records 120,000 or so clones, 85% being singletons. Sequenced input: PBMCs. Every receptor here comes from a woman aged 30 to 39 in good health and CMV-seronegative. Each CDR3 is given with its conserved first and last residue. The order of the fields is J gene, V gene, clone size, CDR3 protein. A clone size is listed for some rows: how often the clone was seen (once, few, many), or a class if it is expanded.

TRBJ2-7,TRBV9,once,CASSVEGDLSYEQYF
TRBJ2-2,TRBV4-1,.,CASSPAAGAGELFF
TRBJ2-7,TRBV5-1,.,CASSLAGTGNEQYF
TRBJ2-1,TRBV4-3,once,CASSPRLAGGSYNEQFF
TRBJ1-4,TRBV6-6,.,CASSYRTGNGNEKLFF
TRBJ2-2,TRBV7-9,.,CASSPNPRGGHPNTGELFF
TRBJ1-2,TRBV9,.,CASSVTGAPYGYTF
TRBJ2-6,TRBV19,.,CASSTGTGANVLTF
TRBJ2-4,TRBV4-1,.,CASSHPGQGKNIQYF
TRBJ1-2,TRBV6-1,.,CASSAPRTGVNYGYTF
TRBJ1-2,TRBV9,.,CASSVGEGVGYGYTF
TRBJ2-7,TRBV11-2,.,CASSLRTGSTYEQYF
TRBJ1-5,TRBV27,once,CASSYSLNQPQHF
TRBJ2-1,TRBV6-1,.,CASTIGQNYNEQFF
TRBJ1-5,TRBV5-6,.,CASSPARGGNQPQHF
TRBJ2-4,TRBV18,.,CASSPDNQNIQYF
TRBJ1-1,TRBV5-1,.,CASSSGTGVSLNTEAFF
TRBJ2-5,TRBV15,.,CATSRGETGLRETQYF
TRBJ2-1,TRBV9,.,CASSVVSGGVNEQFF
TRBJ1-4,TRBV19,.,CASKKSGTDNEKLFF
TRBJ1-3,TRBV9,.,CASSGTGIDSGNTIYF
TRBJ2-5,TRBV18,.,CASSRLAGTETQYF
TRBJ1-1,TRBV5-5,few,CASSLAGTGVDEAFF
TRBJ1-6,TRBV27,.,CASSLWGHLLYNSPLHF
TRBJ1-2,TRBV5-6,.,CASSLGGQGDYGYTF
TRBJ1-6,TRBV11-2,.,CASSRQQGTSPLHF
TRBJ2-2,TRBV4-2,.,CASSQVPSGALTGELFF
TRBJ1-1,TRBV5-6,.,CASNRDRGRTEAFF
TRBJ2-5,TRBV30,once,CAWEGGGGETQYF
TRBJ1-5,TRBV5-1,.,CASSLEAPGDQPQHF
TRBJ2-3,TRBV6-1,.,CASKLGTSGGDTQYF
TRBJ2-5,TRBV7-9,.,CASSLGVSFGETQYF
TRBJ1-2,TRBV27,.,CASSNRPKRGYGYTF
TRBJ2-3,TRBV2,.,CASSEELAGSTDTQYF
TRBJ1-1,TRBV9,.,CASSVRMDKNTEAFF
TRBJ1-6,TRBV5-1,.,CASSLVQLSYNSPLHF
TRBJ2-7,TRBV6-1,.,CASKGQGHYEQYF
TRBJ2-3,TRBV5-5,.,CASILRLAGRTDTQYF
TRBJ2-2,TRBV11-2,.,CASSLALTGELFF
TRBJ2-7,TRBV7-2,once,CASSLLRTGAYEQYF
TRBJ1-4,TRBV25-1,.,CASSGTYRTGDEKLFF
TRBJ1-5,TRBV13,.,CASSLRRGSNQPQHF
TRBJ2-7,TRBV2,.,CASSERLAGFNEQYF
TRBJ1-3,TRBV11-3,.,CASSPGQGPGNTIYF
TRBJ2-2,TRBV14,.,CASSLQGGQGYTGELFF
TRBJ2-7,TRBV18,.,CASSPVEGVRSYEQYF